This T cell receptor beta chain emerged from a study of shared clonotypes between healthy human individuals. Deep-level running was used for the assay. Several immunoSEQ 96-well plates shared each subset's DNA, each plate a replicate. The quantity of DNA used in unsorted PBMC replicate PCRs was roughly 320 ng, corresponding to 25,000 to 35,000 T cell genomes. In the authors' workflow: Filtering differed, since immunoSEQ gave only junction sequences and no quality scores. The assay was immunoSEQ multiplex PCR, and TCRdb's table has in-frame clones only and misses some. The V and J calls and clone size are taken from that table; D and trimming were inferred from the DNA. Of about 490,000 clones listed, 70% to 80% are singletons. The germline CDR1 and CDR2 sequences are SGHTA and FQGNSA. This CDR3 is 14 amino acids long.

Input material: PBMCs. The chain links TRBV7-2 to TRBJ2-5, with D tentatively TRBD1 or TRBD2 (5 bases each). The J call is in doubt because the DNA end fits TRBJ2-7 better. The receptor's source is a middle-aged woman in good health. Some clones in this sample may be carry-over from other donors' samples. Here the CDR3 reads CASSRGRGAYEQYF. Written as DNA, the CDR3 is TGTGCCAGCAGTCGGGGACGTGGCGCCTACGAGCAGTACTTC.